These 22 T cell receptor beta chains were all obtained from the same sample, sequenced in a study of OX40 agonist ivuxolimab in advanced cancers. Assay: immunoSEQ multiplex PCR; the TCRdb copy retains only in-frame clones and omits some. The sample holds tens of thousands of clones, over 75% seen once. The source was CD4+ or CD8+ T cells sorted from blood, collected in a trial of the OX40 agonist ivuxolimab. The receptors originated from an adult with an advanced solid tumor such as melanoma, head and neck, liver or kidney cancer.

V gene TRBV7-9 combines with J gene TRBJ2-1, with D uncertain. V was shortened by 1 base and J by 3 bases, with 7 bases between the two germline ends. The CDR3 extends over 14 amino acids. Germline lookup yields CDR1 SEHNR and CDR2 FQNEAQ (reference sequence). The CDR3 reads CASSLGTSYNEQFF. CDR3 DNA sequence: TGTGCCAGCAGCTTAGGGACCAGCTACAATGAGCAGTTCTTC.

V and J are TRBV6-5 and TRBJ1-2; D is unclear. From germline, CDR1 is MNHEY and CDR2 SVGAGI. The V and J ends lost 5 bases and 8 bases respectively, with 21 bases between them. The CDR3 extends over 15 amino acids. The CDR3 protein is CASSPTDSSKIGYTF. The DNA of the CDR3 is TGTGCCAGCAGTCCAACAGACTCCTCAAAAATAGGCTACACCTTC.

This rearrangement joins TRBV5-4 to TRBJ2-1; tentatively, D is TRBD1 or TRBD2 (5 bases each). V was cut by 0 bases and J by 5 bases, with 12 bases left in between. The CDR3 has 15 residues. Germline CDR1 SGHNT, CDR2 YYREEE (reference sequence). In nucleotides, the CDR3 is TGTGCCAGCAGCTTGGGAGGGGCTCGCCACAATGAGCAGTTCTTC. Amino acids: CASSLGGARHNEQFF.

V gene TRBV5-5 combines with J gene TRBJ2-5, with a weak D call TRBD2 (6 bases). Germline V gene lookup returns CDR1 SGHKS and CDR2 YYEKEE (reference sequence). V was shortened by 4 bases and J by 5 bases, with 12 bases between the two germline ends. The CDR3 is made up of 13 amino acids. CDR3: CASSLLAGETQYF. CDR3 nucleotides: TGTGCCAGCAGCCTACTAGCAGGGGAGACCCAGTACTTC.

The chain employs TRBV2 and TRBJ2-7, with D possibly being TRBD1 (6 bases). With 4 bases removed from V and 5 bases from J, the gap between germline ends came to 15 bases. The CDR3 loop spans 14 amino acids. Germline V gives CDR1 SNHLY, CDR2 FYNNEI. The CDR3 loop reads CASSVDRTQNEQYF. The CDR3 coding sequence is TGTGCCAGCAGTGTAGACAGGACTCAAAACGAGCAGTACTTC.

The chain recombines TRBV11-2 with TRBJ2-4; 12 bases are a match to TRBD1. The CDR3 consists of 16 residues. Germline lookup yields CDR1 SGHAT and CDR2 FQNNGV. After removal of 5 bases from V and 6 bases from J, the junction contained 8 bases not matched to a gene. Here the CDR3 DNA reads TGTGCCAGCAGCCAGGGGGACAGGGGGCTTGTAAACATTCAGTACTTC. As protein: CASSQGDRGLVNIQYF.

This chain joins TRBV5-1 and TRBJ2-5, with 8 bases matching TRBD2. The CDR3 loop spans 14 amino acids. Germline V gene lookup returns CDR1 SGHRS and CDR2 YFSETQ. The ends lost 4 bases at V and 2 bases at J; junction bases unmatched: 4. Here the CDR3 DNA reads TGCGCCAGCAGCATTACTAGCGGACAAGAGACCCAGTACTTC. It specifies CASSITSGQETQYF.

The chain uses TRBV11-2 and TRBJ2-5; 10 bases match TRBD2. Matching the DNA end better, TRBJ2-7 makes the J call doubtful. Germline V gives CDR1 SGHAT, CDR2 FQNNGV. The CDR3 extends over 15 amino acids. DNA for the CDR3: TGTGCCAGCAGCGGGGGACTAGCGCGCGCCTACGAGCAGTACTTC. Translated: CASSGGLARAYEQYF.

The chain recombines TRBV11-2 with TRBJ2-7, with 9 bases lining up with TRBD1. Per germline, CDR1 SGHAT and CDR2 FQNNGV. V dropped 3 bases and J dropped 6; count of bases not matched to a gene: 6. The CDR3 contains 14 residues. Written as DNA, the CDR3 is TGTGCCAGCAGCTTTCGGACAGGGGAGGCCGAGCAGTACTTC. Protein product: CASSFRTGEAEQYF.

The rearrangement joins TRBV10-2 to TRBJ2-3; D perhaps matches TRBD2 (7 bases). CDR3 length: 16 residues. The germline V gene has CDR1 WSHSY and CDR2 SAAADI. V gave up 0 bases and J gave up 2 bases, with 12 bases separating them. The chain's CDR3 is CASSESMGGHTDTQYF. In DNA form, the CDR3 reads TGCGCCAGCAGTGAGTCTATGGGGGGGCACACAGATACGCAGTATTTT.

The CDR3: CASSLAHPTAQAQYF. CDR3 in DNA: TGTGCCAGCAGCTTAGCACATCCCACGGCCCAGGCCCAGTACTTC. The chain employs TRBV7-8 and TRBJ2-5, with D hard to call. CDR1 and CDR2 from the germline V gene are SGHVS and FQNEAQ. This CDR3 is 15 amino acids long. V was shortened by 0 bases and J by 9 bases, with 17 bases between the two germline ends.

This sequence joins TRBV18 and TRBJ2-1, with D hard to call. The CDR3 spans 15 residues. V lost 0 bases and J lost 2, with 8 bases in between. From germline, CDR1 is KGHSH and CDR2 LQKENI. CDR3 residues: CASSPPAATYNEQFF. CDR3 coding DNA: TGTGCCAGCTCACCACCGGCAGCGACCTACAATGAGCAGTTCTTC.

This clone has only a few counts. The CDR3 here is CASSQLVSYNEQFF. CDR3 nucleotides: TGTGCCAGCAGTCAGTTGGTATCCTACAATGAGCAGTTCTTC. This rearrangement joins TRBV2 to TRBJ2-1; D is undetermined. The CDR3 runs 14 residues. CDR1 and CDR2 (germline): SNHLY, FYNNEI. The V and J ends lost 5 bases and 1 base respectively, with 9 bases between them.

This clone was observed a handful of times. This chain connects TRBV9 to TRBJ2-5; perhaps TRBD2 as D (6 bases). The V end was cut by 0 bases, the J end by 5 bases, with 11 bases between. This CDR3 region has 14 residues. Germline V CDR1 and CDR2: SGDLS, YYNGEE. CDR3 sequence (DNA): TGTGCCAGCAGCGTAGCCCGGGGGATGGAGACCCAGTACTTC. Its protein is CASSVARGMETQYF.

The V call is TRBV7-3, the J call TRBJ1-1; 12 bases are shared with TRBD1. Trimming took 5 bases from V and 5 from J; bases not matched to a gene: 6. Germline V gene data show CDR1 as SGHTA and CDR2 as FQGTGA. The CDR3 sequence is 15 residues long. CDR3 in DNA: TGTGCCAGCAGCGGGACAGGGGGCTTGGAAACTGAAGCTTTCTTT. It yields the protein CASSGTGGLETEAFF.

CDR3 region: CASSLGAEAFF. CDR3 nucleotides: TGTGCCAGCAGCTTGGGGGCTGAAGCTTTCTTT. V usage is TRBV5-8 and J usage is TRBJ1-1; D not resolved. CDR1 is SGHTS, CDR2 YDEGEE, per germline. CDR3 size: 11 residues. V was cut by 0 bases and J by 6 bases, with 3 bases left in between.

This clone was recorded only once. The chain carries TRBV5-1 and TRBJ2-7; 8 bases map to TRBD1. This CDR3 region has 16 residues. The J segment lost 2 bases and the V segment lost 4 bases, leaving 11 bases of the junction unmatched. Germline-derived CDR1 and CDR2 are SGHRS and YFSETQ. CDR3 region: CASSTRTGTGPYEQYF. The CDR3 region has the DNA TGCGCCAGCAGCACACGGACCGGGACAGGCCCCTACGAGCAGTACTTC.

The chain joins TRBV6-6 to TRBJ1-3, with D possibly matching TRBD1 (5 bases). The CDR3 totals 14 residues. The germline V and J ends were trimmed by 7 bases and 4 bases, with 14 bases remaining between them. Looked up from germline, CDR1 is MNHNY and CDR2 is SVGAGI (reference sequence). DNA for the CDR3: TGTGCCAGCAACCCAGGGACGTTGGGAAACACCATATATTTT. This translates into CASNPGTLGNTIYF.

The chain is built from TRBV11-2 and TRBJ1-2; D call uncertain. The V end was cut by 3 bases, the J end by 6 bases, with 20 bases between. CDR1 and CDR2 from the germline V gene are SGHAT and FQNNGV. CDR3 size: 16 residues. The CDR3 DNA follows: TGTGCCAGCAGCTTTACATCGACAACCCCTGAGGATGGCTACACCTTC. Residues: CASSFTSTTPEDGYTF.

The chain has TRBV19 and TRBJ2-7, with D perhaps TRBD1 (6 bases). CDR3 length: 15 amino acids. V was pared by 3 bases and J by 3 bases, with 15 bases between. Germline V gene lookup returns CDR1 LNHDA and CDR2 SQIVND (reference sequence). The DNA for the CDR3 is TGTGCCAGTAGTATGGGGGCCGGGATCATCTACGAGCAGTACTTC. This codes for CASSMGAGIIYEQYF. Variable domain in full (rest from reference TRBV19 and TRBJ2-7): DGGITQSPKYLFRKEGQNVTLSCEQNLNHDAMYWYRQDPGQGLRLIYYSQIVNDFQKGDIAEGYSVSREKKESFPLTVTSAQKNPTAFYLCASSMGAGIIYEQYFGPGTRLTVT.

The chain recombines TRBV28 with TRBJ2-7, with TRBD1 identical over 9 bases. CDR1 and CDR2 (germline): MDHEN, SYDVKM. The ends lost 6 bases at V and 2 bases at J; junction bases unmatched: 8. The CDR3 runs to 15 residues. Written as DNA, the CDR3 is TGTGCCAGCAGCAAGGACAGGGGATACACCTACGAGCAGTACTTC. Protein sequence: CASSKDRGYTYEQYF.

The rearrangement uses TRBV11-2 and TRBJ2-7, with TRBD1 as a possible D gene (5 bases). The V gene lost 0 bases and the J gene lost 6 bases, with 12 bases spanning the gap. Germline V gene lookup returns CDR1 SGHAT and CDR2 FQNNGV. The CDR3 runs to 14 residues. The CDR3 is CASSLDRLGAEQYF. For the CDR3, the DNA is TGTGCCAGCAGCTTAGATCGATTAGGGGCCGAGCAGTACTTC.